The rows below give T cell receptor beta chains drawn from one sample of a study of regulatory T cells in long-lasting Graves disease. TCRdb re-derived calls from the multiplex PCR reads in MiXCR, one entry per CDR3 protein. This sample has roughly 450,000 distinct CDR3 sequences, with around 20% found just once. This sample comprised peripheral blood mononuclear cells (PBMCs), obtained when the disease was refractory, from a patient treated with antithyroid drugs. The source is a female donor with Graves disease. CDR3s include the opening cysteine and the closing phenylalanine or tryptophan. D genes are given only for firm matches. Expanded clones get a size class; other rows say once, few or many, or leave the size out.

>TRBJ2-7|-|TRBV5-6|TRBD1
CASSSKPGQGVYEQYF
TGTGCCAGCAGCTCTAAACCGGGACAGGGGGTTTACGAGCAGTACTTC
>TRBJ1-1|many|TRBV12-3/TRBV12-4|-
CASSIGFEAFF
TGTGCCAGCAGTATAGGTTTTGAAGCTTTCTTT
>TRBJ1-6|few|TRBV10-3|-
CAIRPTQGYNSPLHF
TGTGCCATCAGGCCTACACAGGGCTATAATTCACCCCTCCACTTT
>TRBJ2-4|-|TRBV6-5|TRBD1
CASSYSRGQGTSRNIQYF
TGTGCCAGCAGTTACTCGAGAGGACAGGGAACGTCGAGAAACATTCAGTACTTC
>TRBJ1-1|many|TRBV24-1|-
CATSGPALTEAFF
TGTGCCACCAGTGGACCCGCCCTAACTGAAGCTTTCTTT
>TRBJ1-2|-|TRBV29-1|TRBD1
CSVRTGGGYTF
TGCAGCGTCAGGACAGGGGGCGGCTACACCTTC
>TRBJ1-2|many|TRBV6-5|-
CASSYSAGNGYTF
TGTGCCAGCAGTTACTCAGCGGGTAATGGCTACACCTTC
>TRBJ1-3|many|TRBV28|TRBD1
CASTPGGSSGNTIYF
TGTGCCAGCACTCCAGGGGGGTCCTCTGGAAACACCATATATTTT
>TRBJ2-5|many|TRBV6-1|TRBD2
CASSPGLAGPQETQYF
TGTGCCAGCAGCCCAGGACTAGCGGGGCCCCAAGAGACCCAGTACTTC
>TRBJ2-7|many|TRBV6-1|-
CASSPPSRAFAYEQYF
TGTGCCAGCAGTCCCCCTAGCCGGGCATTCGCCTACGAGCAGTACTTC
>TRBJ2-3|-|TRBV24-1|TRBD2
CATSDRSSGGFTDTQYF
TGTGCCACCAGTGATAGGAGTAGCGGGGGGTTCACAGATACGCAGTATTTT
>TRBJ2-7|few|TRBV12-3/TRBV12-4|-
CASKRDTSSYEQYF
TGTGCCAGCAAGAGGGACACTAGCTCCTACGAGCAGTACTTC
>TRBJ1-1|many|TRBV20-1|-
CSARGRGDKGSEAFF
TGCAGTGCTAGAGGGAGGGGGGATAAGGGGTCTGAAGCTTTCTTT
>TRBJ1-1|few|TRBV30|-
CAWSVRGTEAFF
TGTGCCTGGAGTGTACGGGGCACTGAAGCTTTCTTT
>TRBJ1-2|few|TRBV18|-
CASSPGTKEAGGYTF
TGTGCCAGCTCACCAGGGACAAAGGAGGCGGGTGGCTACACCTTC
>TRBJ2-5|many|TRBV20-1|-
CSGALGVETQYF
TGCAGTGGGGCCTTGGGAGTGGAGACCCAGTACTTC
>TRBJ2-3|-|TRBV6-4|-
CASSEGRVRTDTQYF
TGTGCCAGCAGTGAAGGTAGAGTCCGCACAGATACGCAGTATTTT
>TRBJ2-5|many|TRBV20-1|TRBD1
CSISGGWETQYF
TGCAGTATCTCAGGGGGCTGGGAGACCCAGTACTTC
>TRBJ2-7|-|TRBV6-9|TRBD2
CASSYRRVAGAYEQYF
TGTGCCAGCAGTTACCGCCGGGTGGCGGGAGCGTACGAGCAGTACTTC
>TRBJ1-4|few|TRBV4-1|-
CASSQVDLGFMREKLFF
TGCGCCAGCAGCCAAGTCGATCTAGGATTTATGAGGGAAAAACTGTTTTTT
>TRBJ2-5|-|TRBV5-1|TRBD1
CASSIRDRHHNQETQYF
TGCGCCAGCAGCATCCGGGACAGACACCACAACCAAGAGACCCAGTACTTC
>TRBJ2-7|few|TRBV6-4|TRBD2
CASSYGGANEQYF
TGTGCCAGCAGTTACGGGGGGGCAAACGAGCAGTACTTC
>TRBJ2-7|many|TRBV7-9|-
CASSPTGKSYEQYF
TGTGCCAGCAGCCCGACCGGGAAATCCTACGAGCAGTACTTC
>TRBJ1-1|many|TRBV15|TRBD1
CATSRGGTGYTEAFF
TGTGCCACCAGCAGAGGGGGGACAGGGTACACTGAAGCTTTCTTT
>TRBJ2-7|few|TRBV30|-
CAWRDITYEQYF
TGTGCCTGGCGGGACATTACCTACGAGCAGTACTTC
>TRBJ2-7|many|TRBV10-3|TRBD1
CAISVTGVSEQYF
TGTGCCATCAGTGTGACAGGGGTAAGCGAGCAGTACTTC
>TRBJ2-3|-|TRBV9|TRBD1
CASSVGTGELDTQYF
TGTGCCAGCAGCGTCGGGACAGGGGAATTGGATACGCAGTATTTT
>TRBJ2-7|many|TRBV15|-
CATSRLKGPPTNYEQYF
TGTGCCACCAGCAGACTTAAGGGGCCTCCGACAAACTACGAGCAGTACTTC
>TRBJ2-7|many|TRBV12-3/TRBV12-4|TRBD1
CASSRTGGFNEQYF
TGTGCCAGCAGTAGAACAGGGGGCTTCAACGAGCAGTACTTC
>TRBJ1-1|-|TRBV6-2/TRBV6-3|-
CASSKGGNYPHTEAFF
TGTGCCAGCAGTAAGGGGGGAAATTACCCCCACACTGAAGCTTTCTTT
>TRBJ1-1|many|TRBV2|TRBD1
CASSEARGQADITEAFF
TGTGCCAGCAGTGAAGCGCGAGGACAGGCAGATATCACTGAAGCTTTCTTT
>TRBJ1-2|many|TRBV10-3|TRBD1
CAIRETGVNYGYTF
TGTGCCATCAGGGAGACAGGGGTAAACTATGGCTACACCTTC
>TRBJ1-1|few|TRBV20-1|-
CSAAEAFF
TGCAGTGCCGCTGAAGCTTTCTTT
>TRBJ1-5|many|TRBV12-3/TRBV12-4|TRBD1
CASSYRGGGNQPQHF
TGTGCCAGCAGCTACAGGGGAGGAGGAAATCAGCCCCAGCATTTT
>TRBJ2-3|many|TRBV6-5|-
CASSSSADTQYF
TGTGCCAGCAGTTCTAGCGCAGATACGCAGTATTTT
>TRBJ1-5|-|TRBV28|-
CASTKKGPNQPQHF
TGTGCCAGCACCAAGAAGGGACCCAATCAGCCCCAGCATTTT
>TRBJ1-1|few|TRBV29-1|-
CSVEWEGGTEAFF
TGCAGCGTTGAATGGGAGGGGGGAACTGAAGCTTTCTTT
>TRBJ2-7|-|TRBV20-1|-
CSAGGGDSYEQYF
TGCAGTGCTGGAGGGGGAGATAGCTACGAGCAGTACTTC
>TRBJ2-7|many|TRBV7-9|-
CASSLSDTGSSYEQYF
TGTGCCAGCAGCCTAAGCGACACGGGGAGCTCCTACGAGCAGTACTTC
>TRBJ1-2|-|TRBV6-5|-
CASSYSIGYGYTF
TGTGCCAGCAGTTACTCGATAGGGTATGGCTACACCTTC
>TRBJ1-1|many|TRBV2|-
CASIPGGRNTEAFF
TGTGCCAGCATCCCGGGGGGCCGGAACACTGAAGCTTTCTTT
>TRBJ2-7|-|TRBV28|TRBD2
CASRVTSGASYEQYF
TGTGCCAGCAGGGTGACTAGCGGGGCTTCCTACGAGCAGTACTTC
>TRBJ1-6|few|TRBV2|-
CASRRGANSPLHF
TGTGCCAGCAGGCGGGGCGCTAATTCACCCCTCCACTTT
>TRBJ1-1|-|TRBV6-1|-
CASREGQNTEAFF
TGTGCCAGCAGAGAGGGTCAAAACACTGAAGCTTTCTTT
>TRBJ2-2|few|TRBV7-2|-
CASSLMTGVTGELFF
TGTGCCAGCAGCTTAATGACGGGAGTGACCGGGGAGCTGTTTTTT
>TRBJ1-6|-|TRBV7-9|-
CASSVQGQGNSPLHF
TGTGCCAGCAGCGTACAGGGTCAGGGTAATTCACCCCTCCACTTT
>TRBJ2-3|-|TRBV7-2|-
CASSLGPMGSTDTQYF
TGTGCCAGCAGCCTCGGACCTATGGGGAGCACAGATACGCAGTATTTT
>TRBJ1-1|many|TRBV7-2|-
CASSLFGVLNTEAFF
TGTGCCAGCAGCTTATTCGGGGTCCTGAACACTGAAGCTTTCTTT
>TRBJ2-6|-|TRBV2|-
CASSGTAGANVPTF
TGTGCCAGCAGTGGGACAGCTGGGGCCAACGTCCCGACTTTC
>TRBJ1-2|-|TRBV5-8|-
CASSWENGGYTF
TGTGCCAGCAGCTGGGAGAATGGAGGCTACACCTTC
>TRBJ2-3|-|TRBV30|-
CAWRMPGTSDTQYF
TGTGCCTGGAGGATGCCCGGAACCTCAGATACGCAGTATTTT
>TRBJ2-3|-|TRBV24-1|-
CATSDTGLGTDTQYF
TGTGCCACCAGTGACACGGGACTCGGCACAGATACGCAGTATTTT
>TRBJ2-5|-|TRBV10-3|-
CAISEWWEIQETQYF
TGTGCCATCAGTGAATGGTGGGAGATCCAAGAGACCCAGTACTTC
>TRBJ1-1|many|TRBV2|TRBD1
CASRMGQGNTEAFF
TGTGCCAGCAGAATGGGACAGGGAAACACTGAAGCTTTCTTT
>TRBJ2-5|many|TRBV7-2|TRBD1
CASSREGQGETQYF
TGTGCCAGCAGCCGGGAAGGACAGGGGGAGACCCAGTACTTC